The present entry profiles one T cell receptor beta chain with its context. This clonotype showed up just a few times. Its recognized antigen is unknown. No clone much larger than this one lies a single base away; base qualities are absent. The library was obtained by PCR. TCRdb shows the sequencer as Illumina HiSeq 2500. TCR libraries were prepared with molecular barcoding, using unique molecular identifiers to normalize TCRbeta repertoire quantification. TCRdb trimmed the raw reads at Q25, called clones with MiXCR and kept productive beta chains. Rows are unified per CDR3 protein, each entry keeping the most common DNA and genes. For this sample the table gives 150,000 to 250,000 distinct CDR3 sequences, of which around 5.9% were detected only once. 4.5% of the sample is held by the ten biggest clonotypes. What the treatment or condition label conveys for this sample: allogeneic hematopoietic cell transplantation with graft depleted of TCRalphabeta T cells and CD19 B cells. TCRalphabeta/CD19-depleted allogeneic hematopoietic cell grafts were given to the transplant recipients, all of whom were children.

This record comes from a study of T-cell reconstitution after alpha-beta-depleted transplantation in children (dated by TCRdb to 2016 to 2017). Background on the whole study: The study quantitatively tracked T-cell immune reconstitution after TCRalphabeta/CD19-depleted allogeneic hematopoietic cell transplantation in children using TCR repertoire profiling.

The CDR3, from cysteine to phenylalanine, totals 15 residues. Only the CDR3 portion is preserved as DNA: 45 bases, with reading frame beginning at the first base. Here V drops 3 bases and J drops 8 bases, and the junction holds 9 bases not matched to any gene. The germline V gene specifies SGHVS as CDR1 and FQNEAQ as CDR2. The study at large found these results: The apparently early recovery of alphabetaT-cell counts about two months after transplant reportedly depended on only several hundred rapidly expanded clones that came from non-depleted graft cells. In some patients, high TCRbeta diversity at day 60 was attributed to recipient T cells and intrathymic progenitors that had survived conditioning. The frequencies of hyperexpanded clones fell over the following months, and after one year, T-cell counts and TCRbeta diversity were mostly attributed to newly produced T cells.

The source was PBMCs, collected before TCRalphabeta/CD19-depleted stem cell transplant. The rearrangement joined TRBV7-8 to TRBJ1-4, with 7 bases aligning to TRBD1. The clonotype originates from a girl under two years old with combined immunodeficiency, due to receive a stem cell transplant. The DNA is TGTGCCAGCAGCTTTGCCCGGGCAGGGGGGGAAAAACTGTTTTTT. Its protein product is CASSFARAGGEKLFF.